This T cell receptor beta chain appears in the sequencing data of a study of Ad26.COV2.S vaccination and SARS-CoV-2 variants (dated by TCRdb to the early 2020s). The study in broad terms: Vaccine-arm donors came from COV1001, a multicentre, randomized, double-blind, placebo-controlled phase I-IIa trial of Ad26.COV2.S in healthy adults. Investigators remained blinded to trial group allocation during experiments and outcome assessment. Ad26.COV2.S was administered intramuscularly at 5 x 10^10 or 1 x 10^11 viral particles, either as a single shot or as two shots given 56 days apart. Sequencing of the TCRbeta repertoire served to evaluate the specificity and breadth of SARS-CoV-2-reactive T cell receptors following Ad26.COV2.S vaccination. The TCR-sequenced set comprised about 30 samples: approximately 19 Ad26.COV2.S vaccine recipients, 5 placebo recipients and 8 SARS-CoV-2 convalescent individuals. Participants in the trial were split at random into five groups of five each, receiving low-dose or high-dose Ad26.COV2.S once or twice, or else placebo on both occasions.

Spanning cysteine to phenylalanine, the CDR3 consists of 16 amino acids. The read is trimmed to its CDR3 DNA, 48 bases read in frame from base 1. According to the germline V gene, CDR1 reads SGDLS and CDR2 reads YYNGEE. V loses 4 bases at its end and J loses 4 bases; junction bases beyond the gene matches: 9. Study-level results and caveats: After vaccination, spike-specific CD8+ and CD4+ T cell responses were reported to show substantial breadth. Vaccine and placebo recipients had similar non-spike TCR breadth, a finding consistent with the vaccine containing only spike. It was noted by the authors that total T cell responses may have been underestimated by the TCR breadth and depth analyses. The study was not powered for comparison of responses between vaccine doses or regimens. Spike-specific TCR breadth was higher in Ad26.COV2.S recipients than in placebo recipients (P = 0.0014).

Reading the label with the study, this specimen's treatment or condition is: 15 to 20 received Ad26.COV2.S at low or high dose, single or two shots; several received placebo; per-sample allocation not given. For vaccine and placebo recipients, repertoires were sequenced using samples collected on day 63 after the first injection. In Cohort 1b, 25 adults aged 18-55 years were enrolled at a single site in Boston, USA, between 29 July and 7 August 2020. Ad26.COV2.S consisted of a replication-incompetent adenovirus type 26 vector by which a prefusion-stabilized SARS-CoV-2 spike protein from the original Wuhan strain was expressed. TCRbeta CDR3 regions were sequenced with the immunoSEQ Assay. After extraction, genomic DNA underwent amplification by bias-controlled multiplex PCR, followed by high-throughput sequencing. The study's processing was this. Collapsing and filtering of sequences were performed to quantify the absolute abundance of each unique TCRbeta CDR3 region. Usable DNA was measured by amplifying reference genes present in all nucleated cells, and TCRbeta template counts were normalized to that usable DNA to estimate T cell fraction. Repertoire TCRs were annotated as SARS-CoV-2-specific when V gene, CDR3 amino acid sequence and J gene were exactly matched to a known reactive TCR set. The reference SARS-CoV-2 TCR set was obtained from MIRA and was filtered for enrichment in COVID-19-positive ImmuneCODE repertoires, whereby public or cross-reactive TCRs were removed. Drawing on the MIRA antigens, annotated TCRs were analysed further at the level of specific ORF or position within ORF. Depth was the summed frequency of annotated unique rearrangements, while breadth was defined as annotated unique rearrangements over total unique productive rearrangements. Group comparisons of TCR breadth used two-sided Wilcoxon rank-sum tests. TCRdb carries this immuneACCESS record with in-frame sequences only. Its versions omit some clonotypes, under half of them owing to an unresolved V gene in the studies checked, with the rest unexplained. For V, J and clone size, that table is used; D and trimming come from the DNA. The sample table records 400,000 to 500,000 clones; 85% to 90% of these occur just once. The top ten constitute 3.5% to 4% of the sample.

This clone was picked up one time. This clone's antigen is unknown. There are no base qualities to consult, and no much larger clone falls within one base. The V and J segments used are TRBV9 and TRBJ2-2; TRBD2 agrees with 8 junctional bases. The sample in question was peripheral blood, obtained in a trial of Ad26.COV2.S vaccine versus placebo. This sequence originates from a person aged 18-60 years who received the Ad26.COV2.S COVID-19 vaccine or a placebo. The DNA sequence reads TGTGCCAGCAGCCCGGGAGGGGGGGAACGCACCGGGGAGCTGTTTTTT. It is translated as CASSPGGGERTGELFF.